This T cell receptor (beta chain) is drawn from a study of beta chain features in type 1 diabetes. Study outcomes and limitations: Cells expressing TCR highly could be over-represented by cDNA sequencing.

A word on this clone: Its specificity is unknown. A junction end diverges from the germline sequence, so it may reflect a read error.

CDR1 and CDR2 (germline): MDHEN, SYDVKM. The CDR3 contains 15 residues. The sequenced template was cDNA made from the entire isolated RNA. TCRdb keeps only in-frame clones here, not all; method: immunoSEQ multiplex PCR. Seen here are 350,000 to 450,000 clones, more than 12% observed once, and the top ten hold about 0.02%. Donors underwent one heparinised blood draw, 100 to 150 mL on average. CD45RO/CCR7/CD25/CD127/CD95/CD27 separated CD4+ naive, central memory, regulatory and stem cell-like memory cells by sorting. The sample comprised naive CD4+ T cells from blood. The chain has TRBV28 and TRBJ2-7, with 8 bases identical to TRBD2. This TCR derives from a woman aged 18-29 years in good health. The CDR3 region has the DNA TGTGCCAGTAGTTTCCCAGCGGGAGCCTCCTACGAGCAGTACTTC. As protein: CASSFPAGASYEQYF.